What follows are 29 T cell receptor beta chains derived from one specimen sequenced in a study of PD-1 blockade in classical Hodgkin lymphoma. Here immunoSEQ multiplex PCR was the method, and the copy in TCRdb shows in-frame clones only, minus some. The sample consists of roughly 86,000 clones, 83% of them appearing once. The time point: cycle 4 day 1 (C4D1), after about 6 weeks of nivolumab. Every patient relapsed after autologous stem cell transplantation, and brentuximab vedotin exposure varied. This sample comprised peripheral blood mononuclear cells (PBMCs), obtained before the fourth cycle of nivolumab. These receptors all stem from a human donor with classical Hodgkin lymphoma.

J is TRBJ1-2 and V is TRBV19; the D is unclear. In germline, CDR1 is LNHDA, CDR2 SQIVND (reference sequence). With 4 bases removed from V and 4 bases from J, the gap between germline ends came to 10 bases. The CDR3 is made up of 13 amino acids. The CDR3 region has the DNA TGTGCCAGTAGTACCCTCCCTCTCTATGGCTACACCTTC. Translated: CASSTLPLYGYTF. Variable domain in full (rest from reference TRBV19 and TRBJ1-2): DGGITQSPKYLFRKEGQNVTLSCEQNLNHDAMYWYRQDPGQGLRLIYYSQIVNDFQKGDIAEGYSVSREKKESFPLTVTSAQKNPTAFYLCASSTLPLYGYTFGSGTRLTVV.

The chain is built from TRBV7-9 and TRBJ2-3, with D uncertain. V was cut by 2 bases and J by 2 bases, with 17 bases left in between. This CDR3 spans 17 amino acids. Germline CDR1 reads SEHNR; CDR2 reads FQNEAQ (reference sequence). CDR3 in amino acids: CASSLYLASSITDTQYF. In nucleotides, the CDR3 is TGTGCCAGCAGCTTATACTTGGCATCTTCGATCACAGATACGCAGTATTTT. The whole variable domain, filled in from reference TRBV7-9 and TRBJ2-3, reads DTGVSQNPRHKITKRGQNVTFRCDPISEHNRLYWYRQTLGQGPEFLTYFQNEAQLEKSRLLSDRFSAERPKGSFSTLEIQRTEQGDSAMYLCASSLYLASSITDTQYFGPGTRLTVL.

A few counts support this clone. The chain combines TRBV2 with TRBJ1-4, with D perhaps TRBD1 (5 bases). The CDR3 runs to 15 residues. CDR1 SNHLY and CDR2 FYNNEI come from the germline V gene. Trimming removed 6 bases from V and 0 bases from J, with 11 bases in between. CDR3 nucleotide sequence: TGTGCCAGCAGGGGGACGGTTGCAACTAATGAAAAACTGTTTTTT. Translated, it gives CASRGTVATNEKLFF. Full variable domain (remainder filled in from reference TRBV2 and TRBJ1-4): EPEVTQTPSHQVTQMGQEVILRCVPISNHLYFYWYRQILGQKVEFLVSFYNNEISEKSEIFDDQFSVERPDGSNFTLKIRSTKLEDSAMYFCASRGTVATNEKLFFGSGTQLSVL.

The chain uses TRBV11-2 and TRBJ2-3; D could derive from TRBD1 or TRBD2 (5 bases each). With 2 bases removed from V and 1 base from J, the gap between germline ends came to 13 bases. Per the germline V gene, CDR1 is SGHAT and CDR2 is FQNNGV. The CDR3 is 16 amino acids. Written as DNA, the CDR3 is TGTGCCAGCAGCTTACAACTAGGGGCCGGCACAGATACGCAGTATTTT. Protein: CASSLQLGAGTDTQYF.

This CDR3 is CASSLSVGDNQPQHF. The CDR3 DNA follows: TGTGCCAGCAGTTTAAGCGTGGGGGACAATCAGCCCCAGCATTTT. This chain connects TRBV7-9 to TRBJ1-5; possibly TRBD1 for D (5 bases). V was cut by 6 bases and J by 3 bases, with 15 bases left in between. CDR3 length: 15 residues. Looked up from germline, CDR1 is SEHNR and CDR2 is FQNEAQ (reference sequence).

The V call is TRBV30, the J call TRBJ2-7; a possible D gene is TRBD2 (5 bases). Germline CDR1 and CDR2: GTSNPN and SVGIG (reference sequence). The V gene lost 5 bases and the J gene lost 0 bases, with 14 bases spanning the gap. This CDR3 region has 14 residues. CDR3 nucleotides: TGTGCCTGGGGCCCTAGCCGGAACTCCTACGAGCAGTACTTC. Its protein is CAWGPSRNSYEQYF.

This chain uses TRBV2 with TRBJ2-5, with D perhaps matching TRBD2 (6 bases). Trimming took 6 bases from V and 4 from J, leaving 9 bases between them. The CDR3 loop spans 12 amino acids. Germline loops: CDR1 SNHLY, CDR2 FYNNEI. CDR3 nucleotide sequence: TGTGCCAGCAGCGCGGGACCAGAGACCCAGTACTTC. This gives the protein CASSAGPETQYF.

As DNA, the CDR3 is TGTGCCAGCAGTTTTGTGACAGCGTCTGGGCAGTACTTC. Translating it yields CASSFVTASGQYF. The chain uses TRBV28 and TRBJ2-7, with D possibly matching TRBD1 (5 bases). Per germline, CDR1 MDHEN and CDR2 SYDVKM. The CDR3 sequence is 13 residues long. V was cut by 3 bases and J by 9 bases, with 15 bases left in between.

The table lists this clone with a few counts. Distinct nucleotide sequences in the sample also encode this CDR3. This chain links TRBV11-2 with TRBJ2-7; TRBD2 aligns across 11 bases. The CDR3 runs 16 residues. The germline V gene encodes CDR1 SGHAT and CDR2 FQNNGV. V was pared by 5 bases and J by 2 bases, with 8 bases of the junction left unmatched. CDR3 sequence reads: CASSPRLAGRPYEQYF. In nucleotides, the CDR3 is TGTGCCAGCAGCCCACGACTAGCGGGACGCCCCTACGAGCAGTACTTC.

This clone was detected only once. The rearrangement uses TRBV5-1 and TRBJ2-1; perhaps TRBD1 as D (6 bases). Trimming cost V 0 bases and J 7 bases, with 14 bases left between them. CDR3 length equals 15 residues. Germline V lookup: CDR1 SGHRS, CDR2 YFSETQ. The CDR3 DNA is TGCGCCAGCAGCTTGGCCACAGGGAACCAAAATGAGCAGTTCTTC. This sequence encodes CASSLATGNQNEQFF.

About this clone itself: Other nucleotide sequences from this sample produce the same CDR3. The CDR3 region is CASSIGGRADTQYF. CDR3 in DNA: TGTGCCAGTAGTATTGGCGGGAGGGCAGATACGCAGTATTTT. This chain connects TRBV19 to TRBJ2-3; TRBD2 matches 9 bases. Germline CDR1 reads LNHDA; CDR2 reads SQIVND (reference sequence). The junction had 2 bases not matched to a gene; V was cut back by 3 bases and J by 4 bases. The CDR3 sequence is 14 residues long.

This chain joins TRBV6-1 and TRBJ1-4; D is uncertain. CDR1 MNHNS and CDR2 SASEGT come from the germline V gene. Trimming removed 7 bases from V and 8 bases from J, with 11 bases in between. The CDR3 spans 12 residues. The CDR3 loop reads CASKGSGEKLFF. DNA of the CDR3: TGTGCCAGCAAAGGGTCGGGCGAAAAACTGTTTTTT.

The chain has TRBV12-5 and TRBJ1-5; D is uncertain. The CDR3 sequence is 14 residues long. Per germline, CDR1 LGHNT and CDR2 FRNRAP. Trimming shortened V by 3 bases and J by 11 bases, and 17 bases separated the two germline ends. The CDR3 region is CASGFTGPGRAQHF. The DNA for the CDR3 is TGTGCTAGTGGTTTTACCGGGCCCGGGAGGGCCCAGCATTTT.

The rearrangement uses TRBV9 and TRBJ2-3, with 9 bases lining up with TRBD2. With 0 bases clipped from V and 5 bases from J, the junction kept 7 bases outside the gene matches. The length of the CDR3 is 16 residues. Germline V gene lookup returns CDR1 SGDLS and CDR2 YYNGEE. The CDR3 spells CASSVEISGRRDTQYF. CDR3 nucleotide sequence: TGTGCCAGCAGCGTAGAGATTAGCGGGAGACGAGATACGCAGTATTTT.

The DNA of the CDR3 is TGTGCCACCAGCAGAGCCCGAAGCGAAGCTTTCTTT. Amino acid sequence: CATSRARSEAFF. The chain couples TRBV15 to TRBJ1-1; unclear D gene. V shed 1 base and J shed 8 bases, with 8 bases lying between them. The germline V gene has CDR1 LNHNV and CDR2 YYDKDF (reference sequence). CDR3 length equals 12 residues.

The chain combines TRBV9 with TRBJ2-7; TRBD2 might be the D (6 bases). The germline CDR1 and CDR2 sequences are SGDLS and YYNGEE. The V end lost 5 bases, the J end lost 3 bases, and 21 bases lay between the germline ends. The CDR3 loop spans 16 amino acids. The CDR3 loop is CASSRSVESGVYEQYF. The CDR3 DNA follows: TGTGCCAGCAGTCGTAGTGTTGAATCGGGGGTCTACGAGCAGTACTTC.

The rearrangement links TRBV4-1 to TRBJ2-3, with D possibly being TRBD2 (6 bases). V was shortened by 0 bases and J by 0 bases, with 13 bases between the two germline ends. The germline V gene encodes CDR1 MGHRA and CDR2 YSYEKL. The CDR3 length is 17 residues. The CDR3 here is CASSQDHQRVSTDTQYF. In DNA, the CDR3 is TGCGCCAGCAGCCAAGATCATCAGCGGGTTAGCACAGATACGCAGTATTTT.

CDR3 region: CASSLRGYGYTF. DNA of the CDR3: TGCGCCAGCAGCCTCAGGGGCTATGGCTACACCTTC. The chain is built from TRBV5-1 and TRBJ1-2, with D maybe TRBD1 (6 bases). Germline-derived CDR1 and CDR2 are SGHRS and YFSETQ. There are 12 residues in the CDR3. The V end lost 4 bases, the J end lost 4 bases, and 8 bases lay between the germline ends.

The rearrangement joins TRBV29-1 to TRBJ2-3; 14 nucleotides match TRBD2. Germline V gene sequence: CDR1 SQVTM, CDR2 ANQGSEA. CDR3 length equals 14 residues. Losses at the gene ends were 5 bases for V and 6 bases for J; bases not matched to a gene: 4. The CDR3 reads CSVRGLAGVDTQYF. The CDR3 DNA sequence: TGCAGCGTTCGGGGACTAGCGGGAGTGGATACGCAGTATTTT.

This chain joins TRBV6-1 and TRBJ1-2, with D hard to call. The V and J ends lost 3 bases and 5 bases respectively, with 7 bases between them. The germline V gene has CDR1 MNHNS and CDR2 SASEGT. The CDR3 has 12 amino acids. CDR3 sequence (DNA): TGTGCCAGCAGTGAGGTACAGTATGGCTACACCTTC. Translated, it gives CASSEVQYGYTF.

The V call is TRBV30, the J call TRBJ2-1; 9 bases line up with TRBD2. The CDR3 spans 16 residues. V lost 3 bases, J lost 6 bases, and 12 bases stayed unmatched. Germline loops: CDR1 GTSNPN, CDR2 SVGIG (reference sequence). CDR3 nucleotides: TGTGCCTGGAGACCCCTTAGGACTAGCGCCAGCAATGAGCAGTTCTTC. This translates into CAWRPLRTSASNEQFF.

The rearrangement uses TRBV14 and TRBJ2-1; D remains ambiguous. The CDR3 has 13 amino acids. V lost 5 bases to trimming and J lost 0 bases, with 5 bases between them. Germline CDR1 reads SGHDN; CDR2 reads FVKESK. CDR3 in amino acids: CASSWSSYNEQFF. CDR3 sequence (DNA): TGTGCCAGCAGCTGGTCCTCCTACAATGAGCAGTTCTTC.

The J gene is TRBJ2-2, the V gene TRBV4-1, with TRBD2 identical over 7 bases. Losses at the gene ends were 4 bases for V and 1 base for J; bases not matched to a gene: 6. This CDR3 comprises 16 residues. The germline V gene has CDR1 MGHRA and CDR2 YSYEKL. Written as DNA, the CDR3 is TGCGCCAGCAGCCGGCTGGTAGCGGGGAACACCGGGGAGCTGTTTTTT. Translated, it gives CASSRLVAGNTGELFF.

The V call is TRBV5-1, the J call TRBJ2-7; no clear D gene. The CDR3 length is 13 residues. The ends were cut back, 4 bases at V and 2 bases at J, with 10 bases in the middle. The V gene's germline CDR1 is SGHRS and CDR2 YFSETQ. The DNA for the CDR3 is TGCGCCAGCAGCCCGGACCTGGCCTACGAGCAGTACTTC. Its translation is CASSPDLAYEQYF.

V usage is TRBV6-6 and J usage is TRBJ1-5, with D hard to call. The CDR3 consists of 12 residues. Per the germline V gene, CDR1 is MNHNY and CDR2 is SVGAGI (reference sequence). Trimming took off 2 bases at V and 6 bases at J, with 5 bases between the two ends. CDR3 coding DNA: TGTGCCAGCAGTTACGTGTCTCAGCCCCAGCATTTT. Translating it yields CASSYVSQPQHF.

The V call is TRBV10-3, the J call TRBJ2-7; tentatively, D is TRBD1 (5 bases). Germline V CDR1 and CDR2: ENHRY, SYGVKD. V dropped 0 bases and J dropped 2 bases, with 11 bases sitting between them. CDR3 size: 15 residues. The chain's CDR3 is CAISESLGQAYEQYF. The CDR3 DNA reads as TGTGCCATCAGTGAGTCTCTCGGACAAGCCTACGAGCAGTACTTC.

The chain uses TRBV11-1 and TRBJ2-1; TRBD1 aligns across 10 bases. This CDR3 comprises 15 residues. V was pared by 5 bases and J by 6 bases, with 7 bases of the junction left unmatched. Per the germline V gene, CDR1 is SGHAT and CDR2 is FQDESV (reference sequence). The DNA of the CDR3 is TGTGCCAGCAGCCCAAGGACAGGGGGAGGCAATGAGCAGTTCTTC. Translating gives CASSPRTGGGNEQFF.

V usage is TRBV5-1 and J usage is TRBJ1-6; unclear D gene. CDR1 and CDR2 from the germline V gene are SGHRS and YFSETQ. The length of the CDR3 is 14 residues. V was pared by 0 bases and J by 10 bases, with 11 bases between. The DNA for the CDR3 is TGCGCCAGCAGCTTGGCCGGCAGAGGGTCACCCCTCCACTTT. As protein: CASSLAGRGSPLHF.

CDR3 DNA sequence: TGCGCCAGCACTTACGGGTTCTCCTACGAGCAGTACTTC. Amino acids: CASTYGFSYEQYF. The chain employs TRBV10-2 and TRBJ2-7, with no clear D. The CDR3 is 13 residues long. Germline V gives CDR1 WSHSY, CDR2 SAAADI. V shed 7 bases and J shed 0 bases, with 10 bases lying between them.